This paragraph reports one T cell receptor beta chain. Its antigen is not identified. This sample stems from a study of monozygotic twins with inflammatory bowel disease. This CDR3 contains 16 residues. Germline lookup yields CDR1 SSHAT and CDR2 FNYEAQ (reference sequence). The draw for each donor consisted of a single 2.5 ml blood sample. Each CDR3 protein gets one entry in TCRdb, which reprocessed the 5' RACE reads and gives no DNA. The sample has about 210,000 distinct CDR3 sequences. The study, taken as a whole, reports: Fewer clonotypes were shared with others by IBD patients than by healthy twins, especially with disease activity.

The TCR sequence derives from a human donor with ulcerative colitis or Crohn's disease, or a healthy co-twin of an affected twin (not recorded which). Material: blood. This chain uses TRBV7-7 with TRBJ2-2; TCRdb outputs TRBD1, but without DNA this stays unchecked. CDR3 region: CASSLAYRGGTGELFF.